One sample yielded the 13 T cell receptor beta chains listed below, sequenced in a study of regulatory T cells in long-lasting Graves disease. Time point meaning: newly diagnosed GD, antithyroid drugs for less than 3 months. PBMC RNA was the source of the TCR library. Libraries of TCR beta came from iRepertoire HTBI primers plus Arm-PCR of CDR3 regions. TCRdb re-derived calls from the multiplex PCR reads in MiXCR, one entry per CDR3 protein. This table has roughly 500,000 distinct CDR3 sequences, roughly 13% appearing once. This same sample was also part of a study on T cells in Graves' hyperthyroidism and ophthalmopathy.

Specimen: peripheral blood mononuclear cells (PBMCs), collected at new diagnosis, from a patient treated with antithyroid drugs. The receptors originated from a man aged 25-45 years with Graves disease.

In its sample, this clonotype was seen many times. The V call is TRBV16, the J call TRBJ2-7; the match to TRBD2 covers 10 bases. Trimming cost V 4 bases and J 6 bases; bases outside gene matches: 6. Germline CDR1 KGHSY, CDR2 FQNENV. The CDR3 is 14 residues long. CDR3 bases: TGTGCCAGCAGCCGGACTAGCGGTGTCGGCGAGCAGTACTTC. Translating it yields CASSRTSGVGEQYF.

To note about this clonotype: A much bigger clone sits one base away, suggesting this may be a read error. The chain uses TRBV2 and TRBJ2-1, with 8 bases matching TRBD2. Germline-derived CDR1 and CDR2 are SNHLY and FYNNEI. The ends lost 8 bases at V and 6 bases at J; junction bases unmatched: 9. The CDR3 length is 14 residues. The CDR3 DNA reads TGTGCCAGCGGAAGTACTAGCGGTACCAATGAGCAGTTCTTC. Its protein is CASGSTSGTNEQFF.

This clonotype was picked up a small number of times. One base away lies a much larger clone, so this may be a sequencing read error. The chain couples TRBV11-2 to TRBJ2-7, with 8 bases lining up with TRBD2. Germline CDR1 reads SGHAT; CDR2 reads FQNNGV. The CDR3 has 15 amino acids. V lost 4 bases, J lost 7 bases, and 12 bases stayed unmatched. In DNA, the CDR3 is TGTGCCAGCAGCTCATCGGGACTAGGCTTGGGAGAGCAGTACTTC. Its translation is CASSSSGLGLGEQYF. The entire variable domain, with the rest obtained from reference TRBV11-2 and TRBJ2-7, is as follows: EAGVAQSPRYKIIEKRQSVAFWCNPISGHATLYWYQQILGQGPKLLIQFQNNGVVDDSQLPKDRFSAERLKGVDSTLKIQPAKLEDSAVYLCASSSSGLGLGEQYFGPGTRLTVT.

This clonotype was seen more than once but under ten times. The chain recombines TRBV13 with TRBJ1-2, with TRBD1 matching over 7 bases. This CDR3 contains 16 residues. V trimming: 4 bases; J trimming: 4 bases; junction bases outside the gene matches: 12. Germline V gene data show CDR1 as PRHDT and CDR2 as FYEKMQ (reference sequence). This chain's CDR3 is CASSSRTLTGPYGYTF. In DNA, the CDR3 is TGTGCCAGCAGCTCAAGAACCTTGACAGGGCCCTATGGCTACACCTTC.

This clonotype has just a few counts. The chain employs TRBV12-3 or TRBV12-4 and TRBJ2-7, with 12 positions matching TRBD2. The J segment lost 7 bases and the V segment lost 3 bases, leaving 10 bases of the junction unmatched. CDR3 length: 16 amino acids. The DNA of the CDR3 is TGTGCCAGCAGTTTGCCCGGGACTAGCGGGTTCGGGGAGCAGTACTTC. As protein: CASSLPGTSGFGEQYF.

Ten or more counts support this clonotype. The V and J genes are TRBV10-1 and TRBJ2-5; D assignment may be TRBD1 or TRBD2 (5 bases each). V was trimmed by 4 bases and J by 4 bases, leaving 13 bases between them. This CDR3 region has 14 residues. The germline gives CDR1 WNHNN, CDR2 SYGVQD (reference sequence). The CDR3 loop reads CASSGGGASETQYF. CDR3 nucleotides: TGCGCCAGCAGTGGTGGGGGAGCATCAGAGACCCAGTACTTC.

This clonotype was detected many times. The gene calls are TRBV6-2 or TRBV6-3 and TRBJ1-5; D perhaps matches TRBD1 (5 bases). Trimming took off 5 bases at V and 0 bases at J, with 17 bases between the two ends. The CDR3 contains 17 residues. From germline, CDR1 is MNHEY and CDR2 SVGEGT. The CDR3 DNA reads TGTGCCAGCAGTCTCGGACACCGCAGACATAGCAATCAGCCCCAGCATTTT. Translating gives CASSLGHRRHSNQPQHF.

The chain joins TRBV5-4 to TRBJ2-3; 7 bases agree with TRBD2. V trimming: 4 bases; J trimming: 6 bases; junction bases outside the gene matches: 11. This CDR3 spans 15 amino acids. Germline V gene lookup returns CDR1 SGHNT and CDR2 YYREEE (reference sequence). The CDR3 region is CASSQPGLSGDTQYF. CDR3 bases: TGTGCCAGCAGCCAACCGGGACTATCTGGCGATACGCAGTATTTT.

The rearrangement uses TRBV15 and TRBJ2-7, with D unclear. The CDR3 is made up of 13 amino acids. V was trimmed by 0 bases and J by 1 base, leaving 4 bases between them. The V gene's germline CDR1 is LNHNV and CDR2 YYDKDF (reference sequence). CDR3 residues: CATSRDLSYEQYF. DNA for the CDR3: TGTGCCACCAGCAGAGACCTATCCTACGAGCAGTACTTC. Full variable domain (outside the CDR3, taken from reference TRBV15 and TRBJ2-7): DAMVIQNPRYQVTQFGKPVTLSCSQTLNHNVMYWYQQKSSQAPKLLFHYYDKDFNNEADTPDNFQSRRPNTSFCFLDIRSPGLGDTAMYLCATSRDLSYEQYFGPGTRLTVT.

V usage is TRBV5-4 and J usage is TRBJ2-3, with D possibly being TRBD2 (6 bases). This CDR3 is built from 14 residues. V gave up 5 bases and J gave up 2 bases, with 12 bases separating them. Germline V gene lookup returns CDR1 SGHNT and CDR2 YYREEE (reference sequence). The CDR3 region has the DNA TGTGCCAGCAGAGTAGCGGAGAACACAGATACGCAGTATTTT. Its protein product is CASRVAENTDTQYF.

The chain recombines TRBV29-1 with TRBJ1-1; D gene ambiguous. V was clipped by 6 bases and J by 1 base, with 15 bases between them. Germline V gene sequence: CDR1 SQVTM, CDR2 ANQGSEA. This CDR3 is built from 14 residues. The CDR3 DNA is TGCAGCGTCCGATACTTGCTGGGGAACACTGAAGCTTTCTTT. Translation: CSVRYLLGNTEAFF.

There are a few counts of this clonotype. The J gene is TRBJ2-2, the V gene TRBV5-1, with TRBD2 as a possible D gene (6 bases). The germline V gene has CDR1 SGHRS and CDR2 YFSETQ. Trimming took 6 bases from V and 5 from J, leaving 14 bases between them. The CDR3 has 14 amino acids. CDR3 residues: CASMEGGYTGELFF. In DNA form, the CDR3 reads TGCGCCAGCATGGAGGGCGGTTATACCGGGGAGCTGTTTTTT.

This clonotype was counted a few times. The genes are TRBV9 and TRBJ1-2; TRBD1 aligns across 10 bases. The junction had 5 bases not matched to a gene; V was cut back by 4 bases and J by 8 bases. In germline, CDR1 is SGDLS, CDR2 YYNGEE. This CDR3 spans 13 amino acids. CDR3 DNA sequence: TGTGCCAGCAGCCTGACAGGGGGCGCGGGCTACACCTTC. Protein product: CASSLTGGAGYTF.